The 26 T cell receptor beta chains given below trace back to one sample, sequenced in a study of T cell responses to AZD1222 COVID-19 vaccine. The protocol was immunoSEQ multiplex PCR, while the TCRdb copy is restricted to in-frame clones and leaves out a portion. The sample lists 50,000 or so clones, approximately 88% seen once, with roughly 15% in the top ten. Sequencing was performed on peripheral blood, taken on day 0 of AZD1222 vaccination. These receptors were collected from an adult in good health.

The chain recombines TRBV6-5 with TRBJ2-7; D gene uncertain. Germline V lookup: CDR1 MNHEY, CDR2 SVGAGI. CDR3 size: 13 residues. V dropped 7 bases and J dropped 2 bases, with 12 bases sitting between them. In DNA, the CDR3 is TGTGCCAGCAAAAACTCGGGCCCCTACGAGCAGTACTTC. Translating gives CASKNSGPYEQYF.

V usage is TRBV28 and J usage is TRBJ2-5, with a tentative D call TRBD2 (5 bases). The V end lost 1 base, the J end lost 5 bases, and 23 bases lay between the germline ends. Germline V lookup: CDR1 MDHEN, CDR2 SYDVKM. The CDR3 loop spans 18 amino acids. The CDR3 here is CASSLSLPSAGPRETQYF. The CDR3 nucleotides read TGTGCCAGCAGTTTATCCCTCCCCTCGGCGGGTCCTAGGGAGACCCAGTACTTC.

The chain is built from TRBV19 and TRBJ2-7, with 9 nucleotides matching TRBD1. Trimming took 3 bases from V and 1 from J; bases not matched to a gene: 7. The germline CDR1 and CDR2 sequences are LNHDA and SQIVND (reference sequence). The CDR3 length is 16 residues. The CDR3 bases are TGTGCCAGTAGTATTACCTCCGGGACAGGGTCCTACGAGCAGTACTTC. Its translation: CASSITSGTGSYEQYF.

This chain connects TRBV6-1 to TRBJ1-2; D is uncertain. This CDR3 spans 14 amino acids. V lost 2 bases and J lost 5, with 12 bases in between. CDR1 is MNHNS, CDR2 SASEGT, per germline. CDR3 nucleotide sequence: TGTGCCAGCAGTGAAACGCAGGCCCTATATGGCTACACCTTC. As protein: CASSETQALYGYTF.

V usage is TRBV18 and J usage is TRBJ1-5; D possibly corresponds to TRBD1 (6 bases). Germline CDR1 is KGHSH and CDR2 is LQKENI. The CDR3 runs 15 residues. Trimming removed 5 bases at V and 3 bases at J, with 14 bases between. CDR3 coding DNA: TGTGCCAGCTCAGGAGGGGGGAGACACAATCAGCCCCAGCATTTT. Protein product: CASSGGGRHNQPQHF.

CDR3 residues: CAWNPSGPSHEQFF. The CDR3 DNA is TGTGCCTGGAACCCTAGCGGACCGTCTCATGAGCAGTTCTTC. This sequence joins TRBV30 and TRBJ2-1, with 7 bases that match TRBD2. The CDR3 runs 14 residues. V gave up 4 bases and J gave up 8 bases; unmatched junction bases: 11. Per the germline V gene, CDR1 is GTSNPN and CDR2 is SVGIG (reference sequence).

CDR3 in amino acids: CASSLNAEAFF. In DNA, the CDR3 is TGTGCCAGCAGCTTAAATGCTGAAGCTTTCTTT. The rearrangement joins TRBV11-2 to TRBJ1-1; D is undetermined. The germline V gene has CDR1 SGHAT and CDR2 FQNNGV. The CDR3 consists of 11 residues. Trimming took 2 bases from V and 6 from J, leaving 4 bases between them. The variable domain in full, completed from reference TRBV11-2 and TRBJ1-1, reads EAGVAQSPRYKIIEKRQSVAFWCNPISGHATLYWYQQILGQGPKLLIQFQNNGVVDDSQLPKDRFSAERLKGVDSTLKIQPAKLEDSAVYLCASSLNAEAFFGQGTRLTVV.

The chain couples TRBV2 to TRBJ2-7; D perhaps matches TRBD1 (6 bases). Germline V gene lookup returns CDR1 SNHLY and CDR2 FYNNEI. The V end was cut by 2 bases, the J end by 5 bases, with 19 bases between. CDR3 length: 16 residues. In DNA, the CDR3 is TGTGCCAGCAGTGAAATGGACAGCAGAATGTCGGACGAGCAGTACTTC. It is translated as CASSEMDSRMSDEQYF.

This chain uses TRBV5-3 with TRBJ1-5; D possibly corresponds to TRBD1 (5 bases). TRBV5-3 is assigned to the ORF class and has an uncertain function. Trimming took 8 bases from V and 6 from J, leaving 15 bases between them. The CDR3 sequence is 13 residues long. The CDR3: CASRRGGVQPQHF. Written as DNA, the CDR3 is TGTGCCAGTCGCCGGGGGGGTGTTCAGCCCCAGCATTTT.

V is TRBV5-1 and J is TRBJ1-1; D remains ambiguous. The CDR3 sequence is 14 residues long. The germline V gene encodes CDR1 SGHRS and CDR2 YFSETQ. Trimming took 5 bases from V and 6 from J, leaving 17 bases between them. This CDR3 is CASSEDTSVPEAFF. The CDR3 nucleotides are TGCGCCAGCAGTGAGGATACCTCGGTTCCTGAAGCTTTCTTT.

The chain recombines TRBV6-6 with TRBJ2-7, with D possibly being TRBD1 (5 bases). CDR3 length: 13 amino acids. V was cut by 2 bases and J by 2 bases, with 7 bases left in between. Germline V gene lookup returns CDR1 MNHNY and CDR2 SVGAGI (reference sequence). This chain's CDR3 is CASSYGATYEQYF. The CDR3, as DNA: TGTGCCAGCAGTTACGGGGCCACCTACGAGCAGTACTTC.

The chain joins TRBV6-6 to TRBJ2-5; a weak D match, TRBD2 (5 bases). The CDR3 covers 13 residues. Trimming shortened V by 6 bases and J by 3 bases, and 11 bases separated the two germline ends. The V gene's germline CDR1 is MNHNY and CDR2 SVGAGI (reference sequence). The DNA of the CDR3 is TGTGCCAGCAGGGTCCCGGGAAAAGAGACCCAGTACTTC. It specifies CASRVPGKETQYF.

In its sample, this clone was seen once. The CDR3 reads CASSIVAGANYGYTF. The CDR3 nucleotides read TGTGCCAGTAGTATTGTTGCAGGCGCTAACTATGGCTACACCTTC. This chain connects TRBV19 to TRBJ1-2; D gene ambiguous. The CDR3 sequence is 15 residues long. Germline assignment: CDR1 LNHDA and CDR2 SQIVND (reference sequence). Trimming removed 3 bases from V and 0 bases from J, with 11 bases in between.

The chain combines TRBV30 with TRBJ1-5, with a possible D match to TRBD1 (5 bases). Trimming shortened V by 8 bases and J by 0 bases, and 11 bases separated the two germline ends. The length of the CDR3 is 13 residues. Germline CDR1 reads GTSNPN; CDR2 reads SVGIG (reference sequence). The CDR3 loop reads CALQGGSNQPQHF. CDR3 in DNA: TGTGCCCTTCAGGGTGGTAGCAATCAGCCCCAGCATTTT.

The chain employs TRBV21-1 and TRBJ2-7; whether TRBD2, the table's D call, matches the DNA was not checked. TRBV21-1 is a pseudogene locus. The CDR3 has 15 amino acids. CDR3 loop: CASSPLAGVLHEQYF. The CDR3 DNA sequence: TGTGCCAGCAGCCCCTTAGCGGGAGTACTCCACGAGCAGTACTTC.

This sequence joins TRBV4-1 and TRBJ2-5; TRBD2 agrees at 14 bases. The germline V gene encodes CDR1 MGHRA and CDR2 YSYEKL. Trimming removed 3 bases from V and 4 bases from J; junction bases left unmatched: 16. The CDR3 covers 20 residues. CDR3 amino acids: CASSHGPGTSGSRGRETQYF. Written as DNA, the CDR3 is TGCGCCAGCAGCCATGGGCCGGGGACTAGCGGGAGCCGGGGGAGAGAGACCCAGTACTTC.

The chain recombines TRBV10-2 with TRBJ2-1, with 7 bases fitting TRBD2. The CDR3 has 13 amino acids. The V segment lost 6 bases and the J segment 3 bases; nucleotides outside the gene matches: 2. Germline lookup yields CDR1 WSHSY and CDR2 SAAADI. DNA of the CDR3: TGCGCCAGCAGCGGGACTAACTACAATGAGCAGTTCTTC. This translates into CASSGTNYNEQFF.

The chain is built from TRBV6-5 and TRBJ2-1, with 13 bases aligning to TRBD2. J lost 9 bases, V lost 6 bases, and 8 bases had no gene match. Looked up from germline, CDR1 is MNHEY and CDR2 is SVGAGI. The CDR3 is made up of 15 amino acids. CDR3 DNA sequence: TGTGCCAGCAGGCCCACTAGCGGGGGGGAAGGTGAGCAGTTCTTC. Residues: CASRPTSGGEGEQFF.

V and J are TRBV5-4 and TRBJ1-2; D ambiguous. Germline CDR1 and CDR2: SGHNT and YYREEE (reference sequence). The CDR3 runs to 13 residues. Trimming cost V 3 bases and J 4 bases, with 10 bases left between them. CDR3 amino acids: CASSYPGGYGYTF. CDR3 nucleotides: TGTGCCAGCAGCTATCCGGGTGGCTATGGCTACACCTTC.

The chain couples TRBV5-8 to TRBJ2-3; no definite D call. Germline CDR1 and CDR2: SGHTS and YDEGEE. The CDR3 runs to 11 residues. The V gene lost 2 bases and the J gene lost 14 bases, with 12 bases spanning the gap. The CDR3 loop is CASSLLPTRYF. The CDR3 nucleotides read TGTGCCAGCAGCTTACTCCCTACCAGGTATTTT.

This chain connects TRBV3-1 (or the pseudogene TRBV3-2) to TRBJ1-5; D gene unclear. Trimming removed 0 bases at V and 0 bases at J, with 0 bases between. CDR1 is LGHDT, CDR2 YNNKEL, per germline (reference sequence). The length of the CDR3 is 13 residues. The CDR3: CASSQDSNQPQHF. The CDR3 nucleotides are TGTGCCAGCAGCCAAGATAGCAATCAGCCCCAGCATTTT.

V gene TRBV3-1 (or the pseudogene TRBV3-2) combines with J gene TRBJ2-7, with 7 bases aligning to TRBD1. Unmatched junction bases numbered 3, after V lost 1 base and J lost 3 bases. Germline CDR1 reads LGHDT; CDR2 reads YNNKEL (reference sequence). The CDR3 has 14 amino acids. This chain's CDR3 is CASSQGTGGYEQYF. The CDR3 DNA reads as TGTGCCAGCAGCCAAGGGACAGGCGGCTACGAGCAGTACTTC.

The chain uses TRBV7-2 and TRBJ1-5; the D gene is possibly TRBD1 (6 bases). Germline V gives CDR1 SGHTA, CDR2 FQGNSA. The CDR3 runs to 14 residues. Trimming cost V 5 bases and J 7 bases, with 15 bases left between them. CDR3 in amino acids: CASSLKQGGQPQHF. Written as DNA, the CDR3 is TGTGCCAGCAGCCTAAAACAGGGCGGGCAGCCCCAGCATTTT.

This clone was picked up a small number of times. The J gene is TRBJ2-1, the V gene TRBV12-3 or TRBV12-4; D gene ambiguous. V was trimmed by 5 bases and J by 7 bases, leaving 6 bases between them. The CDR3 runs to 11 residues. CDR3 in DNA: TGTGCCAGCAGTGAAGTGAATGAGCAGTTCTTC. Translation gives CASSEVNEQFF.

This clone turned up a few times. The chain has TRBV7-2 and TRBJ2-1; D remains ambiguous. The germline gives CDR1 SGHTA, CDR2 FQGNSA. CDR3 size: 14 residues. Trimming pared 8 bases from V and 4 bases from J, leaving 15 bases between. The CDR3 sequence: CASESSLGYNEQFF. CDR3 bases: TGTGCCAGCGAGTCTTCGTTGGGTTACAATGAGCAGTTCTTC.

This clone showed up just once. The CDR3 sequence: CATSLLQGGRDTQYF. CDR3 nucleotide sequence: TGTGCCACCAGCTTACTCCAGGGGGGACGGGATACGCAGTATTTT. The chain links TRBV15 to TRBJ2-3; a possible D gene is TRBD1 (7 bases). The CDR3 has 15 residues. CDR1 LNHNV and CDR2 YYDKDF come from the germline V gene (reference sequence). Trimming left V 5 bases short and J 6 bases short, with 18 bases between.